This T cell receptor (beta chain) was identified in a study of CD8+ T cells in alopecia areata. Study background: Oral tofacitinib, 5 to 10 mg twice daily, was given in an open-label trial.

Whole-study results and caveats: Links between baseline CD8+ expansion and response need larger treated cohorts. Clonality in the scalp and expanded CD8+ clones ranked among the top 100 were significantly decreased by tofacitinib. A great number of expanded lesional clones endured in scalp and blood during tofacitinib.

Following RNA extraction, reverse transcription yielded cDNA that acted as the sequencing template. Sequenced by immunoSEQ multiplex PCR; TCRdb stores in-frame clones only, minus some. Found here are some 98,000 clones, around 60% of them singletons; the top ten hold roughly 16%. This clone was picked up a small number of times. Its target is not known. Treatment reported: oral pan-JAK inhibitor, 5-10 mg twice daily. Trimming left V 10 bases short and J 1 base short, with 17 bases between. The CDR3 extends over 14 amino acids. Germline V gives CDR1 SGHTA, CDR2 FQGNSA. This clonotype was obtained from a human donor with alopecia areata. V is TRBV7-2 and J is TRBJ2-7; D tentatively reads TRBD1 or TRBD2 (5 bases each). The sequenced sample was CD8+ T cells sorted from blood, obtained at week 4, from a patient treated with tofacitinib. The CDR3 DNA follows: TGTGCCATCGCCGGGACCCACGATTCCTACGAGCAGTACTTC. This translates into CAIAGTHDSYEQYF. The variable domain in full, completed from reference TRBV7-2 and TRBJ2-7, reads GAGVSQSPSNKVTEKGKDVELRCDPISGHTALYWYRQSLGQGLEFLIYFQGNSAPDKSGLPSDRFSAERTGGSVSTLTIQRTQQEDSAVYLCAIAGTHDSYEQYFGPGTRLTVT.